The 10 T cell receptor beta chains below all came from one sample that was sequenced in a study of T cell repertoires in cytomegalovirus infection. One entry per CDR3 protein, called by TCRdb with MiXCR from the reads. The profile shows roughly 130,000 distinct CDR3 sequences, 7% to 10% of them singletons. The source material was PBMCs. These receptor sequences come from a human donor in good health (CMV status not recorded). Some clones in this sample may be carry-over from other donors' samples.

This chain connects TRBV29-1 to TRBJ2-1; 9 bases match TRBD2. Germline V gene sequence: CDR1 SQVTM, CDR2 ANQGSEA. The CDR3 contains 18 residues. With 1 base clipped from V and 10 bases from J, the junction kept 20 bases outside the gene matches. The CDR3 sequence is CSVEVPADRASGVREQFF. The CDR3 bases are TGCAGCGTTGAAGTCCCCGCCGACAGGGCTAGCGGGGTAAGAGAGCAGTTCTTC.

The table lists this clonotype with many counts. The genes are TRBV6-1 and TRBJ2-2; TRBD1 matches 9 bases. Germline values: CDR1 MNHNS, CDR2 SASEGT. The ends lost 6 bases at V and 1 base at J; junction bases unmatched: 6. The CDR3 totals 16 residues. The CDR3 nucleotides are TGTGCCAGCAGGAGGCGACAGGGGGTGAACACCGGGGAGCTGTTTTTT. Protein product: CASRRRQGVNTGELFF.

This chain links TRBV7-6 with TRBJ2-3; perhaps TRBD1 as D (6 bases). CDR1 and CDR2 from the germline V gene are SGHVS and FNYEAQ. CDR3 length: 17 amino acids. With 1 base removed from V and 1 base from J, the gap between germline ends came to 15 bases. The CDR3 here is CASSLEMTGSGTDTQYF. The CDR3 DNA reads TGTGCCAGCAGCTTAGAGATGACAGGTTCCGGCACAGATACGCAGTATTTT.

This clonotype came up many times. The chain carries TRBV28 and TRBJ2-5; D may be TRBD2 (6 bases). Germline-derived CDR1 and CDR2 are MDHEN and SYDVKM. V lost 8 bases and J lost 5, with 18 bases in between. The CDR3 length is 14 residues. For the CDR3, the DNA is TGTGCCAGCGACCGGGGGACTTCAGGGGAGACCCAGTACTTC. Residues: CASDRGTSGETQYF.

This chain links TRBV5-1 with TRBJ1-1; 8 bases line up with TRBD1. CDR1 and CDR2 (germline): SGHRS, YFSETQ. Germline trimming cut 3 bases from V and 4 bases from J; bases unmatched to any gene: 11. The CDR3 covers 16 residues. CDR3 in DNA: TGCGCCAGCAGCTATAAAGGACAGGGTGGAGGCACTGAAGCTTTCTTT. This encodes CASSYKGQGGGTEAFF.

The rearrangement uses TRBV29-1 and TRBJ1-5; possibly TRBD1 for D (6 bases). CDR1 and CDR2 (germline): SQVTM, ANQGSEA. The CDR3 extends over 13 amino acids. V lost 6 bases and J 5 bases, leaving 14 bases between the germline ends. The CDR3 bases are TGCAGCGTCTCACAGGGAAGTTATCAGCCCCAGCATTTT. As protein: CSVSQGSYQPQHF.

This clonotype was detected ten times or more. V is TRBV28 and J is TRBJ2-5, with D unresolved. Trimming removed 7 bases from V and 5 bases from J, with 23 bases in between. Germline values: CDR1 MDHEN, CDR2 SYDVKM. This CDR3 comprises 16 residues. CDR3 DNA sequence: TGTGCCAGCAACTCAGTCGGTCGCTCCGGGTGGGAGACCCAGTACTTC. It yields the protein CASNSVGRSGWETQYF.

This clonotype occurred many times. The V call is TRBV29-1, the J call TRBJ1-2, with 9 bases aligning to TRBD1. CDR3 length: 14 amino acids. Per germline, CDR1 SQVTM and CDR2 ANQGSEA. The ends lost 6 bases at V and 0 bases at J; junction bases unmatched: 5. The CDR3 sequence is CSVPGQGTNYGYTF. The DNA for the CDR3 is TGCAGCGTACCTGGACAGGGGACTAACTATGGCTACACCTTC.

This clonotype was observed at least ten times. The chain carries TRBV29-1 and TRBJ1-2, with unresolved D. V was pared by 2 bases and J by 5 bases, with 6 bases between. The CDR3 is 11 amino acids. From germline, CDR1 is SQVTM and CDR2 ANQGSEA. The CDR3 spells CSVEKGYGYTF. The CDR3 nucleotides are TGCAGCGTTGAAAAGGGATATGGCTACACCTTC. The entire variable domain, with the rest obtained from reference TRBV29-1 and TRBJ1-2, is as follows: SAVISQKPSRDICQRGTSLTIQCQVDSQVTMMFWYRQQPGQSLTLIATANQGSEATYESGFVIDKFPISRPNLTFSTLTVSNMSPEDSSIYLCSVEKGYGYTFGSGTRLTVV.

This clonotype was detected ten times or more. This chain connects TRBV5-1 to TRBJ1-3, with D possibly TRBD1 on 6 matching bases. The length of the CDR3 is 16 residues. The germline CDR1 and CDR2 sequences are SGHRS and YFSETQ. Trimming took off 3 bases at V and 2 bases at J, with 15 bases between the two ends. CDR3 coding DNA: TGCGCCAGCAGCTGGGGGCTGGGAACGGCTGGAAACACCATATATTTT. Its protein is CASSWGLGTAGNTIYF.